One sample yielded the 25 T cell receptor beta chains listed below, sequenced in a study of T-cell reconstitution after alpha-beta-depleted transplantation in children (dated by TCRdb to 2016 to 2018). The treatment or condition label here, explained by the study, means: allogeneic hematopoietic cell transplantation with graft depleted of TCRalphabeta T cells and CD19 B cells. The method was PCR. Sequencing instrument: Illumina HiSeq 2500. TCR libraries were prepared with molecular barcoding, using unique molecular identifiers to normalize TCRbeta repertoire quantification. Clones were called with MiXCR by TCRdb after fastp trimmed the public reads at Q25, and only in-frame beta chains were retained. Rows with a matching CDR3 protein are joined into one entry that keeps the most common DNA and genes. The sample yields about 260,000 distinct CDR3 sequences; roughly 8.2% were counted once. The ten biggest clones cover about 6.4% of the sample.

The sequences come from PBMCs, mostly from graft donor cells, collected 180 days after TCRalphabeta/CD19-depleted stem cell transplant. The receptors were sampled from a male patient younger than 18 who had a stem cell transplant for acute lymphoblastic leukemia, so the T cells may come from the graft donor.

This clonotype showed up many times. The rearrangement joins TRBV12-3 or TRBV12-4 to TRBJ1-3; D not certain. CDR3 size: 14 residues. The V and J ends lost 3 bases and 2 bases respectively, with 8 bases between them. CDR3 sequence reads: CASSLSPAGNTIYF. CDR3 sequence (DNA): TGTGCCAGCAGTTTGTCGCCGGCTGGAAACACCATATATTTT.

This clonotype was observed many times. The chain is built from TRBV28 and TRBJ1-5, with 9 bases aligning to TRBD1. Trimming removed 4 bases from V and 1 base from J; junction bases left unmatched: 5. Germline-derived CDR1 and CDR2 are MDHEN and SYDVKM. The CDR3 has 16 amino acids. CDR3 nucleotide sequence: TGTGCCAGCAGTTATAACAGGGGGCCAAGCAATCAGCCCCAGCATTTT. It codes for CASSYNRGPSNQPQHF.

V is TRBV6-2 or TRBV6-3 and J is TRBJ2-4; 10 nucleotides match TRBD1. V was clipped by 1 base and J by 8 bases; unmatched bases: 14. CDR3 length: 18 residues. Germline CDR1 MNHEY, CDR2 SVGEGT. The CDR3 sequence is CASSYYPGTGAWGDIQYF. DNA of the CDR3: TGTGCCAGCAGTTACTATCCCGGGACAGGGGCCTGGGGGGACATTCAGTACTTC.

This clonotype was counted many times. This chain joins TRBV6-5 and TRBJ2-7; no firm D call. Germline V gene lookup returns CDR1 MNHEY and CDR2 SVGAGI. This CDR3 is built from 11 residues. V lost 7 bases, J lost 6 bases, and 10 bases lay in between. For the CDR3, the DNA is TGTGCCAGCACTGGGTGGGGCGAGCAGTACTTC. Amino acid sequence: CASTGWGEQYF.

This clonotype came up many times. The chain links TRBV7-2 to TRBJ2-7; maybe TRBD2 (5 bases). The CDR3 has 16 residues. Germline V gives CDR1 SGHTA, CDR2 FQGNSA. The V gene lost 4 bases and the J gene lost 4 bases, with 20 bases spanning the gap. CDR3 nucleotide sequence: TGTGCCAGCAGCTGGACTGGGGTTGGACCAGGTTACGAGCAGTACTTC. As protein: CASSWTGVGPGYEQYF. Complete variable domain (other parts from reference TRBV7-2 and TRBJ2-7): GAGVSQSPSNKVTEKGKDVELRCDPISGHTALYWYRQSLGQGLEFLIYFQGNSAPDKSGLPSDRFSAERTGGSVSTLTIQRTQQEDSAVYLCASSWTGVGPGYEQYFGPGTRLTVT.

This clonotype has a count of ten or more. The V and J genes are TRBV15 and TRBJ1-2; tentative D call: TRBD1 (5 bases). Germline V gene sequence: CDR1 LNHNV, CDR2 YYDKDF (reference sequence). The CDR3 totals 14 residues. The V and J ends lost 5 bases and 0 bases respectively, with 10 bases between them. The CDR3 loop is CATSPDISNYGYTF. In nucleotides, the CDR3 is TGTGCCACCAGCCCGGACATCTCTAACTATGGCTACACCTTC. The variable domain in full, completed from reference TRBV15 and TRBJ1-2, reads DAMVIQNPRYQVTQFGKPVTLSCSQTLNHNVMYWYQQKSSQAPKLLFHYYDKDFNNEADTPDNFQSRRPNTSFCFLDIRSPGLGDTAMYLCATSPDISNYGYTFGSGTRLTVV.

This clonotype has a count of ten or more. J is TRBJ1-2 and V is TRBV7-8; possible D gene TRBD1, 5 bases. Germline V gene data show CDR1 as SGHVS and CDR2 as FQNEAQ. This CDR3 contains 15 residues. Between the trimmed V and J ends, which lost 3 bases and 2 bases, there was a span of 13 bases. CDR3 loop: CASSFSGTTNYGYTF. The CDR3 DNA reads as TGTGCCAGCAGCTTTTCCGGGACCACCAACTATGGCTACACCTTC.

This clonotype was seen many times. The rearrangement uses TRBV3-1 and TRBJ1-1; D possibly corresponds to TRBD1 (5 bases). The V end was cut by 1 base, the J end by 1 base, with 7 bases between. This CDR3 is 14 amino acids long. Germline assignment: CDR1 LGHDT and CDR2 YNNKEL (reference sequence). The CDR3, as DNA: TGTGCCAGCAGCCAAGCCGGGGCGAACACTGAAGCTTTCTTT. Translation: CASSQAGANTEAFF.

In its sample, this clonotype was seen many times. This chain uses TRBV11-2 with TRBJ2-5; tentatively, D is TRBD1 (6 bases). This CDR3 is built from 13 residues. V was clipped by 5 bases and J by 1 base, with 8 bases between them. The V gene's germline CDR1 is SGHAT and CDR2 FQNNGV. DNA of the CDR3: TGTGCCAGCAGCCCAGGGGCCCAAGAGACCCAGTACTTC. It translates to CASSPGAQETQYF.

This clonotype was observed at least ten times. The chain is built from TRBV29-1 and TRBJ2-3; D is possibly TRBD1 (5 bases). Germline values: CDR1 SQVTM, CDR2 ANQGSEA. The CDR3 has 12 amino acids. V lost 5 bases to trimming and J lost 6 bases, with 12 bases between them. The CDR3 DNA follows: TGCAGCGTTAATACTCAGGGCGATACGCAGTATTTT. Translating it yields CSVNTQGDTQYF.

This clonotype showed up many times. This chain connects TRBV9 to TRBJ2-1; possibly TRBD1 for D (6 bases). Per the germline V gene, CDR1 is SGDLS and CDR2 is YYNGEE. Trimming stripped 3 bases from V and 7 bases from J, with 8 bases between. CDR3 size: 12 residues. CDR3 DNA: TGTGCCAGCAGCGCCCAGGGGAATGAGCAGTTCTTC. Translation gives CASSAQGNEQFF.

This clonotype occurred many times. The CDR3 region is CASRTGGNQPQHF. The CDR3, as DNA: TGTGCCAGCAGGACAGGGGGAAATCAGCCCCAGCATTTT. The gene calls are TRBV12-3 or TRBV12-4 and TRBJ1-5; 9 bases agree with TRBD1. J lost 4 bases, V lost 6 bases, and 1 base had no gene match. This CDR3 has 13 residues.

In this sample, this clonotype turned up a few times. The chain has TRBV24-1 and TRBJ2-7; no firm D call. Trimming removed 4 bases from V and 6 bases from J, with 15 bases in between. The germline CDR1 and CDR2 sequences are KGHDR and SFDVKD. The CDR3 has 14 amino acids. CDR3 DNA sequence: TGTGCCACCAGTGACGGACCCGGTTGGGGCGAGCAGTACTTC. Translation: CATSDGPGWGEQYF.

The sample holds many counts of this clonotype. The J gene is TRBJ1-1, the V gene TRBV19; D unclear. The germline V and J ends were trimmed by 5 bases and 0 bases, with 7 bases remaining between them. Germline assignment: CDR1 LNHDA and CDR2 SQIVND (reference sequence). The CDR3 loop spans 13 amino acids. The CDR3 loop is CASSGAMNTEAFF. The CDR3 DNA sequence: TGTGCCAGTAGTGGCGCAATGAACACTGAAGCTTTCTTT.

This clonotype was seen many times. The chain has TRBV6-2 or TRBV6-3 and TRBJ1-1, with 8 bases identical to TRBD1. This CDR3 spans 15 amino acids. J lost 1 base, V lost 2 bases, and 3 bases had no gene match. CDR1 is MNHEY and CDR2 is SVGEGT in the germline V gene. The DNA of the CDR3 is TGTGCCAGCAGTTACGGGGACAGGTCGAACACTGAAGCTTTCTTT. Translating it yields CASSYGDRSNTEAFF.

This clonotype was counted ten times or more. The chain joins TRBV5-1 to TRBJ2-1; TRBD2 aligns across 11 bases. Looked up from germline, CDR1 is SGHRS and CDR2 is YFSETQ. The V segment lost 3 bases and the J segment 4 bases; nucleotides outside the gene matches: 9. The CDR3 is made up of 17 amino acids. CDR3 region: CASSWKELAGAYNEQFF. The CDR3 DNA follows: TGCGCCAGCAGCTGGAAGGAACTAGCGGGAGCTTACAATGAGCAGTTCTTC.

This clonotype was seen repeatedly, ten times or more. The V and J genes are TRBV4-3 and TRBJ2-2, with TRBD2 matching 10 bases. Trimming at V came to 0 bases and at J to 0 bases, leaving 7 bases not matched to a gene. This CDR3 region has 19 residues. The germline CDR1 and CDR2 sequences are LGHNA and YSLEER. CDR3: CASSQDLAGAPTNTGELFF. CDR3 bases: TGCGCCAGCAGCCAAGACCTAGCGGGGGCTCCAACGAACACCGGGGAGCTGTTTTTT.

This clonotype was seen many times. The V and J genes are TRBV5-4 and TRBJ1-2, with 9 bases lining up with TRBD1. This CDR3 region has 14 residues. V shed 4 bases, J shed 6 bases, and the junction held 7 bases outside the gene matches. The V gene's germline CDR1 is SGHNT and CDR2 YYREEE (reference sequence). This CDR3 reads CASSQGTGKDGYTF. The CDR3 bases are TGTGCCAGCAGCCAAGGGACAGGGAAGGATGGCTACACCTTC.

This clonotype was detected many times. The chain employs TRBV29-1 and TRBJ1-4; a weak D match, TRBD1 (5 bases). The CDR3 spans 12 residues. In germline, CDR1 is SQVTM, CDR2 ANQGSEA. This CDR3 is CPVRGGTEKLFF. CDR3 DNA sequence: TGCCCCGTAAGGGGAGGTACTGAAAAACTGTTTTTT.

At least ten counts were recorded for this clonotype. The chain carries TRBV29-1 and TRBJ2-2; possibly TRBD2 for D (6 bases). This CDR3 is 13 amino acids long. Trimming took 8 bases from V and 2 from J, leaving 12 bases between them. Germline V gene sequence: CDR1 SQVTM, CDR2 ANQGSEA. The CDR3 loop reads CSSGTPNTGELFF. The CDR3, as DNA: TGCAGCTCCGGGACTCCCAACACCGGGGAGCTGTTTTTT.

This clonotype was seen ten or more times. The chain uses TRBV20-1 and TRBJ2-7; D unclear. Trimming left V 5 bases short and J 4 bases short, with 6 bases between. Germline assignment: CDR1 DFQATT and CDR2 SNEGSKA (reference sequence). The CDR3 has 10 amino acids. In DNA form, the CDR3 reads TGCAGTGCTCTACAGTACGAGCAGTACTTC. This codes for CSALQYEQYF.

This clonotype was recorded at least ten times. DNA for the CDR3: TGCAGCGTTGAAGCTCACAGGGGGCAGGGGACCCAGTACTTC. Protein product: CSVEAHRGQGTQYF. The chain employs TRBV29-1 and TRBJ2-5; 9 bases line up with TRBD1. Germline V CDR1 and CDR2: SQVTM, ANQGSEA. With 1 base clipped from V and 7 bases from J, the junction kept 7 bases outside the gene matches. The CDR3 is 14 amino acids.

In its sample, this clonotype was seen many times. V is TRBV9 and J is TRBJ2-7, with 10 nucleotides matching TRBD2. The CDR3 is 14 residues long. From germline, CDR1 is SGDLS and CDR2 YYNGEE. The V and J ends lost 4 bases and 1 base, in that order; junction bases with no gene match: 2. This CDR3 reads CASSWTSGSYEQYF. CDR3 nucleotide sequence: TGTGCCAGCAGCTGGACTAGCGGATCCTACGAGCAGTACTTC.

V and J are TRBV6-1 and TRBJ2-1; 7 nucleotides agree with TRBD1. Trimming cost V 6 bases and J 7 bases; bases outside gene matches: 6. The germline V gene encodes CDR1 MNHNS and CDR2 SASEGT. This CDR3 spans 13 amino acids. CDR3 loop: CASRLLQGNEQFF. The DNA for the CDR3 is TGTGCCAGCAGACTTTTACAGGGGAATGAGCAGTTCTTC.

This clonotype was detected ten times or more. The CDR3 DNA reads TGCAGCGTAGGGACAGGTCGTTCCTACGAGCAGTACTTC. It translates to CSVGTGRSYEQYF. This chain uses TRBV29-1 with TRBJ2-7; 8 nucleotides match TRBD1. This CDR3 spans 13 amino acids. Trimming removed 6 bases from V and 1 base from J; junction bases left unmatched: 5. CDR1 SQVTM and CDR2 ANQGSEA come from the germline V gene.